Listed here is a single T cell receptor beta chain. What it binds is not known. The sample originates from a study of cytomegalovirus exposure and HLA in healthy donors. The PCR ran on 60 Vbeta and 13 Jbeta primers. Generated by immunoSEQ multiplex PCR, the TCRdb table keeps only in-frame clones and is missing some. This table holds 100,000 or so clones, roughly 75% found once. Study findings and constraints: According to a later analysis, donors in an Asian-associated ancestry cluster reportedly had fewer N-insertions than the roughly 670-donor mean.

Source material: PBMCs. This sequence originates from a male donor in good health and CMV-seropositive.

CDR3 loop: CASSEVRGNQPQHF. In DNA, the CDR3 is TGTGCCAGCAGTGAAGTAAGGGGGAATCAGCCCCAGCATTTT. The gene calls are TRBV6-5 and TRBJ1-5; D is perhaps TRBD1 (6 bases). The CDR3 consists of 14 residues. Trimming cost V 5 bases and J 4 bases, with 12 bases left between them. The germline CDR1 and CDR2 sequences are MNHEY and SVGAGI.